Here is one T cell receptor (beta chain) with its context. Its cognate antigen is unknown. One junction end disagrees with the germline gene, perhaps due to a read error. This entry comes from a study of blood T cells in healthy people across ages. Overall study results and limits: More naive CD4+ cells and higher diversity marked long-lived donors relative to aged donors.

This CDR3 has 14 amino acids. Germline V lookup: CDR1 SEHNR, CDR2 FQNEAQ (reference sequence). Combining a sample-barcoded 5' primer with a J-beta primer mix, a second PCR ran for roughly 7 to 12 cycles. Via MiXCR, TCRdb re-called the 5' RACE reads, giving one row per CDR3 protein. The table shows about 720,000 distinct CDR3 sequences, with about a fifth occurring only once. The clonotype comes from a man in his 70s in good health. Input material: blood. The V gene is TRBV7-9, the J gene TRBJ1-2; weak D call: TRBD1 (6 bases). The CDR3 region is CASTPRGAYYGCTF. The DNA for the CDR3 is TGTGCCAGCACTCCCAGGGGAGCGTACTATGGCTGCACCTTC.